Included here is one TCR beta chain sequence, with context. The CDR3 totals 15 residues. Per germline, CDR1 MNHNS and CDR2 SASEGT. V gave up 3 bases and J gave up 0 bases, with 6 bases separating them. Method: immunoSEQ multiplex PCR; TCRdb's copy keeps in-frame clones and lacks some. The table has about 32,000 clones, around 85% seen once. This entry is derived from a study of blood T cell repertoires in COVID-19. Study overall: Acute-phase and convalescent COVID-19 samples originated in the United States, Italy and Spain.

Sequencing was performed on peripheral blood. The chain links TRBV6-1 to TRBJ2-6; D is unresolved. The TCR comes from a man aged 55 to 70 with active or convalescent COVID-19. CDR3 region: CASSDSGSGANVLTF. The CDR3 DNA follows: TGTGCCAGCAGTGATTCGGGCTCTGGGGCCAACGTCCTGACTTTC.